These 14 T cell receptor beta chains share one sample of origin, sequenced in a study of blood T cell repertoires in COVID-19. Repertoires were generated with immunoSEQ multiplex PCR, while TCRdb's copy carries only in-frame clones and drops some. Of hundreds of thousands of clones listed, about 89% are singletons. The sample consisted of peripheral blood. Source of these receptors: a woman in her forties or fifties with COVID-19, enrolled during active disease.

The rearrangement uses TRBV21-1 and TRBJ2-7; TRBD1, the D gene given by the table, was not confirmed from the DNA. TRBV21-1 is designated a pseudogene. This CDR3 is 17 amino acids long. The CDR3 spells CASSKGRTGAPFVEQYF. The CDR3 DNA is TGTGCCAGCAGCAAAGGCCGCACAGGGGCCCCGTTCGTGGAGCAGTACTTC.

This clone came up a few times. This chain connects TRBV24-1 to TRBJ2-1, with TRBD2 matching 9 bases. Germline trimming cut 7 bases from V and 7 bases from J; bases unmatched to any gene: 10. This CDR3 comprises 15 residues. Per the germline V gene, CDR1 is KGHDR and CDR2 is SFDVKD. Here the CDR3 DNA reads TGTGCCACCAGCCTTACGGCGGGGGGGCGTAATGAGCAGTTCTTC. Translated: CATSLTAGGRNEQFF.

V usage is TRBV30 and J usage is TRBJ1-4; D call uncertain. In germline, CDR1 is GTSNPN, CDR2 SVGIG (reference sequence). This CDR3 has 13 amino acids. Trimming stripped 4 bases from V and 8 bases from J, with 14 bases between. Written as DNA, the CDR3 is TGTGCCTGGAACGGTGGGCTATCGGAAAAACTGTTTTTT. Translation: CAWNGGLSEKLFF.

The gene calls are TRBV9 and TRBJ2-3; the match to TRBD1 covers 7 bases. Germline trimming cut 2 bases from V and 3 bases from J; bases unmatched to any gene: 6. The CDR3 loop spans 15 amino acids. The V gene's germline CDR1 is SGDLS and CDR2 YYNGEE. CDR3 in amino acids: CASSVLSRGTDTQYF. CDR3 in DNA: TGTGCCAGCAGCGTTTTGTCCAGGGGGACAGATACGCAGTATTTT.

The rearrangement links TRBV7-2 to TRBJ1-1; the match to TRBD1 covers 10 bases. The CDR3 has 15 residues. V trimming: 4 bases; J trimming: 1 base; junction bases outside the gene matches: 3. Germline loops: CDR1 SGHTA, CDR2 FQGNSA. DNA for the CDR3: TGTGCCAGCAGCTCGCGGACAGGGGGGAACACTGAAGCTTTCTTT. Translation: CASSSRTGGNTEAFF.

This clone is a singleton in its sample. The chain combines TRBV7-9 with TRBJ2-3; TRBD1 matches 8 bases. CDR1 is SEHNR, CDR2 FQNEAQ, per germline (reference sequence). Unmatched junction bases numbered 4, after V lost 5 bases and J lost 3 bases. This CDR3 has 14 amino acids. CDR3 in DNA: TGTGCCAGCAGCCCCACAGGGGGAACAGATACGCAGTATTTT. Residues: CASSPTGGTDTQYF.

The CDR3 DNA reads TGTGCCAGCAGCTTCGACTTGGCTGGGGCCAACGTCCTGACTTTC. It yields the protein CASSFDLAGANVLTF. The rearrangement links TRBV7-3 to TRBJ2-6; no firm D call. The CDR3 has 15 residues. The V gene lost 3 bases and the J gene lost 2 bases, with 8 bases spanning the gap. Germline CDR1 SGHTA, CDR2 FQGTGA.

The sample holds one count of this clone. This chain joins TRBV9 and TRBJ1-4, with TRBD1 as a possible D gene (6 bases). This CDR3 contains 14 residues. Trimming left V 6 bases short and J 8 bases short, with 17 bases between. The germline V gene encodes CDR1 SGDLS and CDR2 YYNGEE. The CDR3 reads CASNTGGAGEKLFF. Written as DNA, the CDR3 is TGTGCCAGCAACACTGGGGGGGCAGGGGAAAAACTGTTTTTT.

V and J are TRBV4-1 and TRBJ1-2, with D maybe TRBD1 (5 bases). From germline, CDR1 is MGHRA and CDR2 YSYEKL. This CDR3 has 15 residues. The V end was cut by 4 bases, the J end by 3 bases, with 15 bases between. CDR3 sequence reads: CASSLIGEGYYGYTF. The CDR3, as DNA: TGCGCCAGCAGCCTAATAGGGGAGGGTTACTATGGCTACACCTTC.

V and J are TRBV5-1 and TRBJ2-2, with TRBD1 as a possible D gene (5 bases). CDR1 is SGHRS and CDR2 is YFSETQ in the germline V gene. Trimming cost V 0 bases and J 0 bases, with 9 bases left between them. CDR3 length equals 16 residues. The CDR3 DNA reads TGCGCCAGCAGCTTGGTACCAGGGTCGAACACCGGGGAGCTGTTTTTT. Its translation is CASSLVPGSNTGELFF.

The V call is TRBV27, the J call TRBJ1-6; possible D gene TRBD1, 5 bases. CDR1 MNHEY and CDR2 SMNVEV come from the germline V gene (reference sequence). Trimming left V 6 bases short and J 6 bases short, with 15 bases between. The CDR3 runs to 15 residues. The chain's CDR3 is CASRRGGGLNSPLHF. In DNA form, the CDR3 reads TGTGCCAGCAGAAGGGGAGGCGGACTTAATTCACCCCTCCACTTT.

This chain joins TRBV28 and TRBJ1-2; a possible D gene is TRBD1 (6 bases). This CDR3 comprises 14 residues. Trimming pared 8 bases from V and 8 bases from J, leaving 21 bases between. From germline, CDR1 is MDHEN and CDR2 SYDVKM. CDR3 in DNA: TGTGCCAGCTCCTCCGGGGGGGCGCTTTGGGGCTACACCTTC. Translated: CASSSGGALWGYTF.

This clone was seen more than once but under ten times. This specimen includes other DNA sequences encoding the same CDR3. The gene calls are TRBV6-1 and TRBJ2-7; D is uncertain. The CDR3 contains 14 residues. Germline values: CDR1 MNHNS, CDR2 SASEGT. Between the trimmed V and J ends, which lost 1 base and 2 bases, there was a span of 9 bases. This CDR3 is CASSEGLVPYEQYF. The CDR3, as DNA: TGTGCCAGCAGTGAAGGGCTTGTGCCCTACGAGCAGTACTTC.

This clone was counted between two and nine times. The CDR3 protein is CASSESGPGRGGELFF. The CDR3 DNA is TGTGCCAGCAGTGAAAGTGGTCCCGGGCGGGGCGGGGAGCTGTTTTTT. This chain uses TRBV2 with TRBJ2-2; possible D gene TRBD2, 6 bases. The CDR3 sequence is 16 residues long. CDR1 and CDR2 (germline): SNHLY, FYNNEI. Trimming took 2 bases from V and 7 from J, leaving 17 bases between them.